These 5 T cell receptor beta chains were all obtained from the same sample, sequenced in a study of cytotoxic CD8 clonotypes in ibrutinib-treated CLL. Assay used: immunoSEQ multiplex PCR; TCRdb lists only in-frame clones, some missing. The sample contains hundreds of thousands of clones, under 75% of which appear only once. The source material was PBMCs, sampled after 24 months of ibrutinib treatment. All receptors come from a human donor with chronic lymphocytic leukemia.

The chain uses TRBV29-1 and TRBJ2-3; D uncertain. The CDR3 runs 12 residues. V was shortened by 6 bases and J by 2 bases, with 9 bases between the two germline ends. Germline lookup yields CDR1 SQVTM and CDR2 ANQGSEA. CDR3 sequence (DNA): TGCAGCGTACGGGCCGACACAGATACGCAGTATTTT. Amino acids: CSVRADTDTQYF.

This clone appeared a single time. The chain employs TRBV16 and TRBJ2-7; D remains ambiguous. The CDR3 extends over 14 amino acids. Trimming stripped 2 bases from V and 1 base from J, with 9 bases between. The germline V gene encodes CDR1 KGHSY and CDR2 FQNENV. Here the CDR3 reads CASSQSAKSYEQYF. The CDR3 DNA is TGTGCCAGCAGCCAAAGCGCAAAATCCTACGAGCAGTACTTC. Filled out from reference TRBV16 and TRBJ2-7, the complete variable domain reads GEEVAQTPKHLVRGEGQKAKLYCAPIKGHSYVFWYQQVLKNEFKFLISFQNENVFDETGMPKERFSAKCLPNSPCSLEIQATKLEDSAVYFCASSQSAKSYEQYFGPGTRLTVT.

This clone was recorded a few times. The chain has TRBV19 and TRBJ2-1; 9 bases fit TRBD2. The CDR3 consists of 15 residues. Germline CDR1 and CDR2: LNHDA and SQIVND (reference sequence). The V and J ends lost 4 bases and 4 bases, in that order; junction bases with no gene match: 5. CDR3 in DNA: TGTGCCAGTAGTAAGGGACTAGCCAATTACAATGAGCAGTTCTTC. It specifies CASSKGLANYNEQFF.

J is TRBJ2-1 and V is TRBV29-1, with 14 bases aligning to TRBD2. The CDR3 spans 18 residues. Losses at the gene ends were 3 bases for V and 0 bases for J; bases not matched to a gene: 7. CDR1 and CDR2 from the germline V gene are SQVTM and ANQGSEA. Written as DNA, the CDR3 is TGCAGCGTTGAGGGACTAGCGGGAGTGGGAAGCTCCTACAATGAGCAGTTCTTC. Translation gives CSVEGLAGVGSSYNEQFF.

The chain has TRBV29-1 and TRBJ2-1; D is uncertain. Trimming cost V 5 bases and J 0 bases, with 11 bases left between them. This CDR3 is 14 amino acids long. CDR1 is SQVTM and CDR2 is ANQGSEA in the germline V gene. The CDR3 DNA sequence: TGCAGCGTTCTACGGCCTAGCTCCTACAATGAGCAGTTCTTC. Its protein product is CSVLRPSSYNEQFF.